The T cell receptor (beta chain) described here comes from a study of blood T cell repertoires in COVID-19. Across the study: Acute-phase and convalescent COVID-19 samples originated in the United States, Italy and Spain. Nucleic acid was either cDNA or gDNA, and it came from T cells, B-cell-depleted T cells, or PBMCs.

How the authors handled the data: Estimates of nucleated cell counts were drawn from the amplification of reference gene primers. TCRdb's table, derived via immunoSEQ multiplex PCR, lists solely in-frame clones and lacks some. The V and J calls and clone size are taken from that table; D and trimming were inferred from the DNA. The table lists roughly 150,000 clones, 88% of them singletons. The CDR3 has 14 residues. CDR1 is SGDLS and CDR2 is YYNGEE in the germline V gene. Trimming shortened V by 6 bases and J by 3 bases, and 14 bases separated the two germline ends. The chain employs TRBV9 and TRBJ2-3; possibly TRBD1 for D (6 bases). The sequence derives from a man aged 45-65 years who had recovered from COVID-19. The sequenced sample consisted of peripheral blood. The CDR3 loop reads CASTHSTGTDTQYF. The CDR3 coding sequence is TGTGCCAGCACGCACTCAACAGGGACAGATACGCAGTATTTT.